This TCR beta chain was sequenced in a study of shared clonotypes between healthy human individuals (dated by TCRdb to 2018 to 2020). Concerning the study at large: Three men and a couple of women, aged 18 to 49 years, made up the cohort. Per donor, three plates each were used for CD4 naive and CD4 memory, two for CD8 naive, and one for CD8 memory. Leukapheresis yielded between about 0.85 and 9.5 billion PBMCs per donor. To increase sequencing depth and limit assay-specific biases, TCR repertoire library preparation and sequencing were carried out by different laboratories using diverse techniques. Blood TCR repertoires of about 5 healthy adults were deeply sequenced to estimate repertoire size and the extent of clonotype sharing between individuals.

The donors were healthy, HIV-negative adults who had no recently reported acute infections or vaccinations. All donors were Caucasian adults living in Nashville, Tennessee, USA. CD4+ T cells were enriched by magnetic negative selection, after which naive cells were positively selected on CD45RA and the negative fraction was taken as the memory subset. Blood was obtained by leukapheresis, after which PBMCs were separated by Ficoll-Histopaque density gradient centrifugation and cryopreserved in liquid nitrogen vapor phase. Analytical flow cytometry was used to check the purity and quantity of every magnetically sorted T cell population. Each sorted fraction had its genomic DNA isolated and then quantified by UV absorbance on a Nanodrop 2000c. What the work shows at the level of the full study, not this receptor alone: Even with the large sequencing depth, rarefaction of the sorted-subset datasets indicated that sequencing was incomplete. Pairwise subsampling led to the expectation that sequencing depth would affect the degree of clonotype sharing among donors. Clonotypes shared by all four sorted-subset donors showed higher generation probabilities than non-shared clonotypes. Sampling was restricted to blood, and TCR repertoires in tissue are likely to differ from TCR repertoires in blood. The genetic and exposure-history diversity represented was limited by the small number of donors. Larger estimated clonotype richness was generally found for naive subsets than for memory subsets. Sharing across a few donors was observed for approximately 5% of naive CD4, 3.5% of naive CD8, roughly 2.3% of memory CD4, and about 0.4% of memory CD8 clonotypes.

Using the deep immunoSEQ assay, TCR CDR3 regions were amplified from genomic DNA by multiplex PCR. Extracted genomic DNA from each cell subset was distributed evenly across all wells of several immunoSEQ 96-well plates, and each plate was treated as a replicate. For sorted subsets, each replicate PCR was loaded with 200 ng genomic DNA, equivalent to 30,000 or so T cell genomes. Purified libraries were measured with a Qubit 3.0 fluorometer, size-checked on a Bioanalyzer 2100, and measured again with the KAPA Library Quantification kit. Each immunoSEQ 96-well plate was sequenced on its own single-read 150-cycle Illumina NextSeq 550 flow cell. In the authors' own workflow: The immunoSEQ output contained only junctional sequences without quality scores, so filtering could not match that applied to full-length reads. Sequences were annotated with PyIR, a Python wrapper for IgBLAST v1.9, using IMGT germline references to assign V/J genes and CDR3. Any read was removed if the V/J assignment was weak (E-value above 1e-6), the CDR3 was missing, or the read contained stop codons, out-of-frame junctions, or ambiguous translated residues. V3J clonotypes were defined by identical inferred V gene, J gene, and CDR3 amino acid sequence. Percentage overlap between repertoires was calculated by dividing the number of shared unique clonotypes by the size of the smaller repertoire. Repertoire richness was assessed with RTK rarefaction, the Chao1 estimator, and Recon v2.1 estimates of unobserved clonotypes. OLGA was used to compute generation probabilities for all TCRbeta clonotypes that the gDNA method yielded from a handful of donors. TCRdb holds this immuneACCESS table with in-frame rearrangements only. Some clones are missing; in checked studies, unresolved V genes explain under half, and the rest has no known cause. V and J calls and clone size are as listed in that table; D and trimming were resolved from the DNA. The sample includes some 2.3 million clones, with 80% to 95% observed a single time. Jointly, the top ten make up about 0.39% of the sample.

The germline V gene encodes CDR1 SGHRS and CDR2 YFSETQ. The CDR3 covers 18 residues, taking in both the cysteine and the phenylalanine. Of all the DNA, just the CDR3 is kept, 54 bases in frame from base 1. Relative to germline, V is missing 2 bases and J is missing 2 bases, with 9 bases of the junction outside any gene match. Regarding this clone: It lacks a known antigen. Base qualities were left out, and no much larger clone turns up one base away.

The sample was naive CD4+ T cells from PBMCs. Per the publication, the cell subset or site label means: CD45RA+ positively selected. The receptor comes from a man younger than 35 in good health. Some clones in this sample may be carry-over from other donors' samples. The chain is encoded by TRBV5-1 joined to TRBJ2-3, with 12 bases in between that match TRBD2. CDR3 region: CASSLQLAGGGDTDTQYF. The sequenced DNA: TGCGCCAGCAGCTTACAACTAGCGGGAGGCGGGGACACAGATACGCAGTATTTT.